This note documents a single T cell receptor beta chain sequence. What it recognizes is unknown. Germline CDR1 is KGHDR and CDR2 is SFDVKD. Trimming took off 5 bases at V and 4 bases at J, with 13 bases between the two ends. CDR3 length: 14 amino acids. This entry comes from a study of CD8 T cells in ankylosing spondylitis. Study-wide points: Ankylosing spondylitis blood appeared to be characterized by a TCR beta motif of eight highly homologous variants.

Construction of TCR beta libraries was performed using quantitative 5'-RACE with molecular barcodes. TCRdb redid the calling of the 5' RACE reads with MiXCR, one entry per CDR3 protein. The data hold hundreds of thousands of distinct CDR3 sequences, with 25% to 30% observed a single time. Input material: blood, either unsorted or a sorted T cell fraction (not recorded which). The chain couples TRBV24-1 to TRBJ1-1, with D possibly matching TRBD1 (6 bases). The TCR was taken from a male donor with ankylosing spondylitis. The CDR3 loop reads CATSGGGPGTEAFF. DNA for the CDR3: TGTGCCACCAGTGGGGGGGGGCCGGGCACTGAAGCTTTCTTT.